This T cell receptor beta chain was identified in a study of identical twins. Via MiXCR, TCRdb re-called the 5' RACE reads, giving one row per CDR3 protein. The sample contains fewer than 900,000 distinct CDR3 sequences, around a sixth of which appear only once. CDR3 length: 12 amino acids. Deletions cut 8 bases from V and 10 bases from J, with 18 bases between. CDR1 DFQATT and CDR2 SNEGSKA come from the germline V gene (reference sequence). This clonotype was seen a handful of times. These same records also appear under a second study, on T cells expressing NK-cell markers.

This TCR came from a woman aged 18 to 35 in good health. The sample was PBMCs. The chain has TRBV20-1 and TRBJ2-1, with D uncertain. The CDR3, as DNA: TGCAGTATCCCCGGGCCCAAGAAAGAGCAGTTCTTC. Its translation is CSIPGPKKEQFF.